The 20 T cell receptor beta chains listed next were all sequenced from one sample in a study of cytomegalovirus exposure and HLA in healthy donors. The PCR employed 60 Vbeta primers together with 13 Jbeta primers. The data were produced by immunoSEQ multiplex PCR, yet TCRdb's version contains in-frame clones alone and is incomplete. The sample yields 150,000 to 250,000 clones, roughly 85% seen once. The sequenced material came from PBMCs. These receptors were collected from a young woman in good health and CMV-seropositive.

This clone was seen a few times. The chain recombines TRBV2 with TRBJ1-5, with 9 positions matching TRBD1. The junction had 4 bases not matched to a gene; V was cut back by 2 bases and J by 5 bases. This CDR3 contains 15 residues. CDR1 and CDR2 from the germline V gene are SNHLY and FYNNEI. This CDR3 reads CASSETGQGHQPQHF. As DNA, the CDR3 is TGTGCCAGCAGTGAAACGGGACAGGGCCATCAGCCCCAGCATTTT.

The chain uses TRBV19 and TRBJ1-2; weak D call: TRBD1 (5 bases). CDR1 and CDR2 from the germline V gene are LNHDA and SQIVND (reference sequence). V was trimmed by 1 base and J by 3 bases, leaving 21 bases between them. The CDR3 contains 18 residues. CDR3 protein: CASSIVGPGIATDYGYTF. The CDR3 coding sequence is TGTGCCAGTAGTATAGTGGGGCCAGGGATTGCTACTGACTATGGCTACACCTTC.

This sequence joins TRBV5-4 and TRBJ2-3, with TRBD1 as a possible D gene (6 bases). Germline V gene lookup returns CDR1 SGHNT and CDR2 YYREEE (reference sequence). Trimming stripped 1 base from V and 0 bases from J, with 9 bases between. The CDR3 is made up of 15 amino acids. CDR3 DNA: TGTGCCAGCAGCTTGAGGGGGACCAGCACAGATACGCAGTATTTT. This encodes CASSLRGTSTDTQYF.

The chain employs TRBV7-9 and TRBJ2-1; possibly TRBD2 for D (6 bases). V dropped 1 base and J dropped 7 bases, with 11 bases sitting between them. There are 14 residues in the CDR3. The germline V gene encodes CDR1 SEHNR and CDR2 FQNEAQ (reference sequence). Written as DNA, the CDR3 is TGTGCCAGCAGCTTAGTGAGGGAGGTGAATGAGCAGTTCTTC. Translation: CASSLVREVNEQFF.

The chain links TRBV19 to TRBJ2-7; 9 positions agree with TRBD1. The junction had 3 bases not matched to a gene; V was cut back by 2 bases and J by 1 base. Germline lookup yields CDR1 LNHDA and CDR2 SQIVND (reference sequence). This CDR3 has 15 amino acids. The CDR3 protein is CASSIPGTGSYEQYF. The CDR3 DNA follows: TGTGCCAGTAGTATACCCGGGACAGGGTCCTACGAGCAGTACTTC.

CDR3 DNA sequence: TGTGCCAGCTCCCCGACCGGGGGAGGGACGACTGAAGCTTTCTTT. This encodes CASSPTGGGTTEAFF. The chain is built from TRBV18 and TRBJ1-1, with a weak D call TRBD1 (5 bases). The CDR3 is 15 amino acids. The germline gives CDR1 KGHSH, CDR2 LQKENI. V dropped 6 bases and J dropped 5 bases, with 19 bases sitting between them.

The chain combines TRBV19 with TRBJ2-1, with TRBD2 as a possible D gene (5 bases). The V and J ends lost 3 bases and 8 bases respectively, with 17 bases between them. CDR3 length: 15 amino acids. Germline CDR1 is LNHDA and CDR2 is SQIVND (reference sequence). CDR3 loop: CASSIWPPGVDEQFF. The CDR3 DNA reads TGTGCCAGTAGTATTTGGCCTCCCGGGGTCGATGAGCAGTTCTTC.

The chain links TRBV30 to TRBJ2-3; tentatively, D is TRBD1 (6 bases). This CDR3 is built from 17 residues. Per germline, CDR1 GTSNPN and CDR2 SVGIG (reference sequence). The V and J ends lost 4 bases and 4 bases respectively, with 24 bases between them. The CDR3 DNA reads TGTGCCTGGACTAATTTATTCCACAGGGATGAGGCAGATACGCAGTATTTT. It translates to CAWTNLFHRDEADTQYF.

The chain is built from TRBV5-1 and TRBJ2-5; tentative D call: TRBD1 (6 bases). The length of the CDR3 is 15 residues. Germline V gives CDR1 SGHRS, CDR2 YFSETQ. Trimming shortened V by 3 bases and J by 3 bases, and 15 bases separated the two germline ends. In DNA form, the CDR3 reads TGCGCCAGCAGCTCAAGGACAGAAAAAAAAGAGACCCAGTACTTC. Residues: CASSSRTEKKETQYF.

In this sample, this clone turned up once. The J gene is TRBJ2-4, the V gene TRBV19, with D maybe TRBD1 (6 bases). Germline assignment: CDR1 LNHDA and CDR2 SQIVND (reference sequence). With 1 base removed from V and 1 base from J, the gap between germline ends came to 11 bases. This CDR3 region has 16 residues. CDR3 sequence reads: CASSIGYRVAKNIQYF. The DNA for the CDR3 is TGTGCCAGTAGTATAGGATACAGGGTGGCCAAAAACATTCAGTACTTC.

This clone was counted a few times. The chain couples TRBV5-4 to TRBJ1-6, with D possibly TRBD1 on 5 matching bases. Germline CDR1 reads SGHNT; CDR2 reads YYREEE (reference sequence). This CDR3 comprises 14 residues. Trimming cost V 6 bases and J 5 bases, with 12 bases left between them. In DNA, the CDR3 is TGTGCCAGCACCTCTATGACAGATAATTCACCCCTCCACTTT. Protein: CASTSMTDNSPLHF.

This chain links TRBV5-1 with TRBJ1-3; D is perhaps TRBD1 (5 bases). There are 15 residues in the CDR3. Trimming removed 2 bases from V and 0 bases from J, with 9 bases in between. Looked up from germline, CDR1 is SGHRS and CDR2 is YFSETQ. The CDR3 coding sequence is TGCGCCAGCAGCTTTCAGGGTGACTCTGGAAACACCATATATTTT. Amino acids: CASSFQGDSGNTIYF. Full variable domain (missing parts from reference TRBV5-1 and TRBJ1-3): KAGVTQTPRYLIKTRGQQVTLSCSPISGHRSVSWYQQTPGQGLQFLFEYFSETQRNKGNFPGRFSGRQFSNSRSEMNVSTLELGDSALYLCASSFQGDSGNTIYFGEGSWLTVV.

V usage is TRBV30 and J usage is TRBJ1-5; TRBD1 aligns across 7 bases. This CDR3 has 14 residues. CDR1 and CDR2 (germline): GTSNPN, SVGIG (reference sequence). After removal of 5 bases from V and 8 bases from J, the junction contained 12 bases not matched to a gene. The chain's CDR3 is CAWGTAGGLEPQHF. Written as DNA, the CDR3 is TGTGCCTGGGGAACGGCAGGGGGGCTGGAGCCCCAGCATTTT. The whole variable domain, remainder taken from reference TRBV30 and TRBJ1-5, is SQTIHQWPATLVQPVGSPLSLECTVEGTSNPNLYWYRQAAGRGLQLLFYSVGIGQISSEVPQNLSASRPQDRQFILSSKKLLLSDSGFYLCAWGTAGGLEPQHFGDGTRLSIL.

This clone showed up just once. In DNA, the CDR3 is TGTGCCAGCAGTACTTACCGGACAGGGGCTAATGAAAAACTGTTTTTT. Amino acids: CASSTYRTGANEKLFF. The V and J genes are TRBV2 and TRBJ1-4; 9 bases are shared with TRBD1. V trimming: 5 bases; J trimming: 3 bases; junction bases outside the gene matches: 7. The CDR3 length is 16 residues. Germline V gene data show CDR1 as SNHLY and CDR2 as FYNNEI.

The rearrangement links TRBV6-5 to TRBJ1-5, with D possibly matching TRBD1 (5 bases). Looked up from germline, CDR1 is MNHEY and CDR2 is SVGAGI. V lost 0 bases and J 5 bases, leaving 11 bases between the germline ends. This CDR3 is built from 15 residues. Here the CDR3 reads CASSYSRRGDQPQHF. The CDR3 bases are TGTGCCAGCAGTTACTCCCGGAGGGGAGATCAGCCCCAGCATTTT.

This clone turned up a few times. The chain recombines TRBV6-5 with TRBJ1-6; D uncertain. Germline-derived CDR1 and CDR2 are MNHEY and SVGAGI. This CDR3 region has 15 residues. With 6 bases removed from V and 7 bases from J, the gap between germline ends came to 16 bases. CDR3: CASSLGQNVNSPLHF. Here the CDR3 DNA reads TGTGCCAGCAGCCTGGGCCAAAATGTGAATTCACCCCTCCACTTT.

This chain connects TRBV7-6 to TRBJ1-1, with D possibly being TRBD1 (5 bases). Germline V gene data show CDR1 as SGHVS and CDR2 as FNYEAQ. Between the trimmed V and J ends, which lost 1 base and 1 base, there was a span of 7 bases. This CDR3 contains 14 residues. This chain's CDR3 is CASSLVGGNTEAFF. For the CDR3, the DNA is TGTGCCAGCAGCTTAGTGGGGGGGAACACTGAAGCTTTCTTT.

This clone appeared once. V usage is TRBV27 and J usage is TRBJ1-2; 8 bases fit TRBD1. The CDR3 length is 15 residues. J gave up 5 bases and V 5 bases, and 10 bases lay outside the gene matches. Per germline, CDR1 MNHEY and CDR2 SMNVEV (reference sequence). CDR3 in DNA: TGTGCCAGCAGTCTGGGCGGACAGGGAATGTATGGCTACACCTTC. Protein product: CASSLGGQGMYGYTF.

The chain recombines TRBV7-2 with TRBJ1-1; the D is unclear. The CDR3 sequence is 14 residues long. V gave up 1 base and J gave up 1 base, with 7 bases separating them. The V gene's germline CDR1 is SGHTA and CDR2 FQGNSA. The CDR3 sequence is CASSLGGANTEAFF. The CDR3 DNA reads TGTGCCAGCAGCTTAGGAGGTGCGAACACTGAAGCTTTCTTT.

This CDR3 is CASSRTEFANTGELFF. CDR3 nucleotides: TGTGCCAGCAGCCGCACAGAGTTCGCGAACACCGGGGAGCTGTTTTTT. The chain uses TRBV7-2 and TRBJ2-2; D uncertain. Per the germline V gene, CDR1 is SGHTA and CDR2 is FQGNSA. V dropped 5 bases and J dropped 0 bases, with 13 bases sitting between them. This CDR3 contains 16 residues.